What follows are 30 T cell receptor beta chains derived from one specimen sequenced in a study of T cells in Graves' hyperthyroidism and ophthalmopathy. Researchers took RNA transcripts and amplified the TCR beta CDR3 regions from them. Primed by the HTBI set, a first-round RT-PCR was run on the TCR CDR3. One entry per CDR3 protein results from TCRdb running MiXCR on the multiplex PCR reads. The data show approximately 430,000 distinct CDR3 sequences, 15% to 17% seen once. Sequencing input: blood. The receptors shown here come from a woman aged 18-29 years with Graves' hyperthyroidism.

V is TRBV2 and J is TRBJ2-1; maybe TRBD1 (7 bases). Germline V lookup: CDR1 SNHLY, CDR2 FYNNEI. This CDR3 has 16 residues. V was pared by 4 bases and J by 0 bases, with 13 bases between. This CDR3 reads CASSGPQGGSYNEQFF. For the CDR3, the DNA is TGTGCCAGCAGTGGACCCCAGGGGGGCTCCTACAATGAGCAGTTCTTC.

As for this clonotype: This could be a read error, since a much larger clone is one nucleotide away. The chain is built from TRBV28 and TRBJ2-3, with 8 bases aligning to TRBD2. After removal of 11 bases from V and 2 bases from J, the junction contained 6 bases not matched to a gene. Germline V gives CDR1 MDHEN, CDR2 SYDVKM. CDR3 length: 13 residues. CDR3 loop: CAGGGRPTDTQYF. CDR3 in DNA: TGTGCCGGCGGCGGGAGGCCCACAGATACGCAGTATTTT.

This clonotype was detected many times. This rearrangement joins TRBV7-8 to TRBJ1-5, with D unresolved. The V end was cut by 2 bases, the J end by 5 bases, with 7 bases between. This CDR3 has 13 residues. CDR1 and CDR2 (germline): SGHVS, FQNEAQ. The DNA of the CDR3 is TGTGCCAGCAGCTTAATTTCGGATCAGCCCCAGCATTTT. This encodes CASSLISDQPQHF.

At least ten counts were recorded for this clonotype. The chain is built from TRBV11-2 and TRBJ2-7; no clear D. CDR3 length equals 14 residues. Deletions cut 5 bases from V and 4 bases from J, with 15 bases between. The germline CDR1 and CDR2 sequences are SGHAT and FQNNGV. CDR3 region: CASSHGRNKYEQYF. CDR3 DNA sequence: TGTGCCAGCAGCCACGGACGCAATAAGTACGAGCAGTACTTC.

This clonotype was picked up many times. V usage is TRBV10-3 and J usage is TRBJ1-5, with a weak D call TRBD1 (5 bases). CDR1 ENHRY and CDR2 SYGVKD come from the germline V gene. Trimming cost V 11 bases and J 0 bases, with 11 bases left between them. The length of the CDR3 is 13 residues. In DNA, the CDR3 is TGTGCCTCCAGGGATTATAGCAATCAGCCCCAGCATTTT. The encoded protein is CASRDYSNQPQHF.

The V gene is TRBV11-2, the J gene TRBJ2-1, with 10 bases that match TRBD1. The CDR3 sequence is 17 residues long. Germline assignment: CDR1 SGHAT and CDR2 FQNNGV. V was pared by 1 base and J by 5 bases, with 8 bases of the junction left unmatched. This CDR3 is CASSLAPGQGSHNEQFF. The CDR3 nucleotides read TGTGCCAGCAGCTTAGCCCCGGGACAGGGGTCCCACAATGAGCAGTTCTTC.

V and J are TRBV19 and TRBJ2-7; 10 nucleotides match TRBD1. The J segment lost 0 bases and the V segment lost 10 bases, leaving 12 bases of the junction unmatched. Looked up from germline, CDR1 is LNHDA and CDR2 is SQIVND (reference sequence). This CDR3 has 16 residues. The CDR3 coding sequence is TGTGCCACTACCTCAGACGGGACAGGGGACTCCTACGAGCAGTACTTC. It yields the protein CATTSDGTGDSYEQYF.

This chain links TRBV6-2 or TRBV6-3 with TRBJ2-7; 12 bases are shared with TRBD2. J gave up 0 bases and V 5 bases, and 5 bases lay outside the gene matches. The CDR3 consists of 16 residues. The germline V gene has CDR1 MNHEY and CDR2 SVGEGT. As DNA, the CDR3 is TGTGCCAGCAGTGGACTAGCGGGACCGACCTCCTACGAGCAGTACTTC. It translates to CASSGLAGPTSYEQYF.

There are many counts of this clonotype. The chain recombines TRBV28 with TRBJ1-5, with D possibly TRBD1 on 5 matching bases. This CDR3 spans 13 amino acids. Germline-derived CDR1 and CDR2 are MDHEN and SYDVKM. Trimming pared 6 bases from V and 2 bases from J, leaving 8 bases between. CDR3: CASRRDGNQPQHF. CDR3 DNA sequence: TGTGCCAGCAGACGGGACGGCAATCAGCCCCAGCATTTT.

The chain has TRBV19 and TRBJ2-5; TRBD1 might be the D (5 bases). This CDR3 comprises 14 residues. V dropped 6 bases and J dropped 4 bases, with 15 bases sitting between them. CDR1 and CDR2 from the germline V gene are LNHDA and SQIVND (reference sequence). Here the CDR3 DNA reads TGTGCCAGTAGGGGGCACTATAGCCCAGAGACCCAGTACTTC. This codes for CASRGHYSPETQYF.

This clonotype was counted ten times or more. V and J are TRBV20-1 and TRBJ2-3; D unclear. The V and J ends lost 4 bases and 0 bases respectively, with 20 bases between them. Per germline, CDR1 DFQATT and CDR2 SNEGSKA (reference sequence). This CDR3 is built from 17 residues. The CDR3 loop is CSAMTPPLAASTDTQYF. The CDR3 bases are TGCAGTGCTATGACCCCCCCACTGGCCGCTAGCACAGATACGCAGTATTTT.

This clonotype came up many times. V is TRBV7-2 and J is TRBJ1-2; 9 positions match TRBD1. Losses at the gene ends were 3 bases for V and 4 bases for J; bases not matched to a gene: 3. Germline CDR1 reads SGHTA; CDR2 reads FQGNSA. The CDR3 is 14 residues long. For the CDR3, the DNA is TGTGCCAGCAGCTTGGACAGGGGCGGCTATGGCTACACCTTC. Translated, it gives CASSLDRGGYGYTF. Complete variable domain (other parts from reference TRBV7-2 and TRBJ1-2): GAGVSQSPSNKVTEKGKDVELRCDPISGHTALYWYRQSLGQGLEFLIYFQGNSAPDKSGLPSDRFSAERTGGSVSTLTIQRTQQEDSAVYLCASSLDRGGYGYTFGSGTRLTVV.

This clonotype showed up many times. CDR3 DNA: TGTGCCAGCAGCTTAACGGGGAGCAGCGGAGATACGCAGTATTTT. Translated: CASSLTGSSGDTQYF. The V gene is TRBV7-3, the J gene TRBJ2-3, with D possibly being TRBD2 (5 bases). Germline V gives CDR1 SGHTA, CDR2 FQGTGA. Trimming pared 0 bases from V and 5 bases from J, leaving 12 bases between. The CDR3 spans 15 residues.

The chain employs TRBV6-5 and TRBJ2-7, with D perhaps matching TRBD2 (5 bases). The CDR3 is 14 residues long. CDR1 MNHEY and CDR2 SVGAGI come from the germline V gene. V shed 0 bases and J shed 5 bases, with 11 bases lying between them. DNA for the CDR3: TGTGCCAGCAGTTACTCGATGATGCGGGACGAGCAGTACTTC. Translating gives CASSYSMMRDEQYF.

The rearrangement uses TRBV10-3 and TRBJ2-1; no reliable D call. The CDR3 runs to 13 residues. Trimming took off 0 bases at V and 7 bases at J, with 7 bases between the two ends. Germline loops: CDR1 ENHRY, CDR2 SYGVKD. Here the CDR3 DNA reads TGTGCCATCAGTGAGTCGGGCAGAAATGAGCAGTTCTTC. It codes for CAISESGRNEQFF.

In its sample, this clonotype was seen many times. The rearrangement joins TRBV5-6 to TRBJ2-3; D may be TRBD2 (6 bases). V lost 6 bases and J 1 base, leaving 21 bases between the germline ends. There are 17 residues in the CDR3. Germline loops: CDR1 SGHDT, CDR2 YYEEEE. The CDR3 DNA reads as TGTGCCAGCATCCCCAGAATTAGACTAGACGGCACAGATACGCAGTATTTT. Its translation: CASIPRIRLDGTDTQYF.

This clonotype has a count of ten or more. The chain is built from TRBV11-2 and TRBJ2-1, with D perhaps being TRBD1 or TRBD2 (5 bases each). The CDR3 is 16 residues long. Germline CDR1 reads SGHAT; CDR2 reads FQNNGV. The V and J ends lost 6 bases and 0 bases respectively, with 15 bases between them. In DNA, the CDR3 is TGTGCCAGCAGGGCCGGGACGCCGAGCTCCTACAATGAGCAGTTCTTC. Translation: CASRAGTPSSYNEQFF.

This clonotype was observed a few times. DNA of the CDR3: TGTGCCAGCAGCTCCGCAGTGGTAGTGAACACTGAAGCTTTCTTT. Its translation is CASSSAVVVNTEAFF. J is TRBJ1-1 and V is TRBV7-9; D unclear. The germline gives CDR1 SEHNR, CDR2 FQNEAQ (reference sequence). V lost 4 bases, J lost 0 bases, and 12 bases lay in between. The length of the CDR3 is 15 residues.

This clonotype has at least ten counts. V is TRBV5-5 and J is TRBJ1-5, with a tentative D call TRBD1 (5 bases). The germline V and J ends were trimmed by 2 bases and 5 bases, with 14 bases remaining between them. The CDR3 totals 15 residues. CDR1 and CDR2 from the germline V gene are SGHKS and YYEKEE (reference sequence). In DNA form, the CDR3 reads TGTGCCAGCAGCTTCTATCTGGACAATTATCAGCCCCAGCATTTT. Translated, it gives CASSFYLDNYQPQHF.

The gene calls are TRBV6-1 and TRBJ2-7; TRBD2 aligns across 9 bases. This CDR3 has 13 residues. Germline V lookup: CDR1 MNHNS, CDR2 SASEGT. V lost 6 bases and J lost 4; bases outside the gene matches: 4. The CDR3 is CASRRGGEYEQYF. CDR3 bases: TGTGCCAGCAGACGCGGGGGGGAGTACGAGCAGTACTTC.

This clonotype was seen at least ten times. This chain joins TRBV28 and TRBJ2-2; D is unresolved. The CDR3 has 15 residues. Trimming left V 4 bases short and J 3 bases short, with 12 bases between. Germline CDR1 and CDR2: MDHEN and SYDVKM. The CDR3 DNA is TGTGCCAGCAGTTCCACGCATCAATACACCGGGGAGCTGTTTTTT. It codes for CASSSTHQYTGELFF.

The CDR3 here is CASSMIGASGISSYNEQFF. Written as DNA, the CDR3 is TGTGCCAGTAGTATGATAGGGGCTAGCGGGATTAGCTCCTACAATGAGCAGTTCTTC. The V gene is TRBV19, the J gene TRBJ2-1; TRBD2 matches 9 bases. CDR3 size: 19 residues. With V trimmed by 3 bases and J by 0 bases, 12 bases remained unmatched. Germline V gene data show CDR1 as LNHDA and CDR2 as SQIVND (reference sequence).

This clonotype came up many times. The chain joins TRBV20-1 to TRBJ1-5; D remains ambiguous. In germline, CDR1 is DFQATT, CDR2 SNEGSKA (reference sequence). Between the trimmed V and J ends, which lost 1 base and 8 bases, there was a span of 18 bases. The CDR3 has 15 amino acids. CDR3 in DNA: TGCAGTGCTAGAGTTATTACGGGTAATCGTGAGCCCCAGCATTTT. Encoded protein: CSARVITGNREPQHF.

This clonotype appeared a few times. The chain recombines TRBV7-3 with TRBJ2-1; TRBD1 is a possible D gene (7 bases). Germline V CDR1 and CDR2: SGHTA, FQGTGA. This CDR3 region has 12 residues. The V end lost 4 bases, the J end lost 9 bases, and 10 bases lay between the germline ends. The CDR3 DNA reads TGTGCCAGCAGCTCAGGGGGAGGTGAGCAGTTCTTC. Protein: CASSSGGGEQFF.

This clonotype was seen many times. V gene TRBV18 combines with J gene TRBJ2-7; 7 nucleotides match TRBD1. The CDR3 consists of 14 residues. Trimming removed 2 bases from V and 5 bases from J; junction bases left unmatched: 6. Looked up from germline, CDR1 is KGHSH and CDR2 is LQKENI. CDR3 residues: CASSPDRVGNEQYF. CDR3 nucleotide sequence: TGTGCCAGCTCACCAGACAGGGTTGGGAACGAGCAGTACTTC.

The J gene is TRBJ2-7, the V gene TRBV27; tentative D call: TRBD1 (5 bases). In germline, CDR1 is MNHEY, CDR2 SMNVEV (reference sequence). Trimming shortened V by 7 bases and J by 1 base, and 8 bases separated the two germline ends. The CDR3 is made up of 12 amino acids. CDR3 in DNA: TGTGCCAGCAAGACAGATTCCTACGAGCAGTACTTC. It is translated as CASKTDSYEQYF.

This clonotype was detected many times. CDR3: CASKNRGLETQYF. CDR3 nucleotide sequence: TGTGCCAGCAAGAACAGGGGGCTAGAGACCCAGTACTTC. The chain is built from TRBV2 and TRBJ2-5; 9 bases fit TRBD1. The CDR3 spans 13 residues. V lost 7 bases and J lost 4; bases outside the gene matches: 4. Germline V CDR1 and CDR2: SNHLY, FYNNEI.

Written as DNA, the CDR3 is TGTGCCACCAGCAGAGATATTGGGATGAACACTGAAGCTTTCTTT. Residues: CATSRDIGMNTEAFF. V usage is TRBV15 and J usage is TRBJ1-1; no reliable D call. The germline gives CDR1 LNHNV, CDR2 YYDKDF (reference sequence). This CDR3 has 15 residues. With 0 bases removed from V and 0 bases from J, the gap between germline ends came to 8 bases.

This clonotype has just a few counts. CDR3 sequence: CASSSTRTSGRYTAYEQYF. CDR3 DNA sequence: TGTGCCAGCAGCTCGACCCGGACTAGCGGGAGGTATACCGCCTACGAGCAGTACTTC. V and J are TRBV11-2 and TRBJ2-7; 14 positions agree with TRBD2. Germline V gene data show CDR1 as SGHAT and CDR2 as FQNNGV. This CDR3 comprises 19 residues. With V trimmed by 4 bases and J by 2 bases, 13 bases remained unmatched. Looking up the rest from reference TRBV11-2 and TRBJ2-7 gives the full variable domain: EAGVAQSPRYKIIEKRQSVAFWCNPISGHATLYWYQQILGQGPKLLIQFQNNGVVDDSQLPKDRFSAERLKGVDSTLKIQPAKLEDSAVYLCASSSTRTSGRYTAYEQYFGPGTRLTVT.

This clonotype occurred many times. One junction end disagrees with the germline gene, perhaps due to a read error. The CDR3 nucleotides are TGTGCCACCAGTGACCCCGGGACAGAATCCTCCGAGCAGTACTTC. Amino acid sequence: CATSDPGTESSEQYF. The J gene is TRBJ2-7, the V gene TRBV24-1, with 7 bases that match TRBD1. CDR1 KGHDR and CDR2 SFDVKD come from the germline V gene. CDR3 length: 15 amino acids.